The clone carrying this T cell receptor (beta chain) came up many times. The antigen is undetermined. The germline V gene encodes CDR1 SNHLY and CDR2 FYNNEI. The CDR3 loop spans 12 amino acids. The V end was cut by 8 bases, the J end by 4 bases, with 11 bases between. Template material comprised bulk tumor genomic DNA at approximately 650 ng per sample. Biopsy collection occurred during surgery, with several far-apart biopsies per primary tumor. Before undergoing curative surgery, patients had newly diagnosed non-small cell lung cancer that was untreated. Newly diagnosed patients with non-small cell lung cancer who were having surgery with curative intent served as donors. These data belong to a study of immune heterogeneity within non-small cell lung tumors. Turning to the study itself: Classification of the tumors gave several squamous cell carcinomas, over nine non-squamous carcinomas and 1 not otherwise specified.

Regarding the study as a whole: Both recurring identical dominant CDR3 beta clonotypes and site-unique high-frequency clones were observed across tumor sites within a patient. A significant, moderate positive correlation (R about 0.34) linked local T-cell clonality and tumor mutational burden.

The TCR beta CDR3 region underwent multiplex PCR amplification with 32 V and 13 J primers. TCRdb used MiXCR to reprocess the multiplex PCR reads, holding one entry per CDR3 protein. The sample comprises just over 15,000 distinct CDR3 sequences, about 30% of which are singletons, and 4% to 5% rests with the top ten. Sequencing used lung tumor tissue. The chain combines TRBV2 with TRBJ2-5, with D unclear. This receptor was identified in a man in his forties or fifties with non-small cell lung cancer. This CDR3 is CASRASGETQYF. CDR3 nucleotide sequence: TGTGCCAGCCGGGCATCCGGAGAGACCCAGTACTTC.